The source of this TCR beta chain is a study of blood T cell repertoires in COVID-19. About the study: Sites across the United States, Italy and Spain contributed samples from acute and convalescent COVID-19. Nucleic acid was either cDNA or gDNA, and it came from T cells, B-cell-depleted T cells, or PBMCs.

A single count supports this clone. In the authors' workflow: Estimation of nucleated cell counts was performed using reference gene primer amplification. Only in-frame clones appear in the TCRdb table, and some are missing; sequencing was by immunoSEQ multiplex PCR. The DNA gave D and trimming, while V, J and clone size come from that table. The sample records 200,000 or so clones, roughly 80% being singletons. The CDR3 sequence is 17 residues long. V shed 7 bases, J shed 2 bases, and the junction held 13 bases outside the gene matches. Germline V gives CDR1 MDHEN, CDR2 SYDVKM. The TCR comes from a woman in her thirties with acute or convalescent COVID-19. Material for sequencing was peripheral blood. The rearrangement uses TRBV28 and TRBJ1-2; 10 bases fit TRBD1. The CDR3 nucleotides read TGTGCCAGCAAGTGGGGGACGACAGGGGGCAAGAACTATGGCTACACCTTC. As protein: CASKWGTTGGKNYGYTF.